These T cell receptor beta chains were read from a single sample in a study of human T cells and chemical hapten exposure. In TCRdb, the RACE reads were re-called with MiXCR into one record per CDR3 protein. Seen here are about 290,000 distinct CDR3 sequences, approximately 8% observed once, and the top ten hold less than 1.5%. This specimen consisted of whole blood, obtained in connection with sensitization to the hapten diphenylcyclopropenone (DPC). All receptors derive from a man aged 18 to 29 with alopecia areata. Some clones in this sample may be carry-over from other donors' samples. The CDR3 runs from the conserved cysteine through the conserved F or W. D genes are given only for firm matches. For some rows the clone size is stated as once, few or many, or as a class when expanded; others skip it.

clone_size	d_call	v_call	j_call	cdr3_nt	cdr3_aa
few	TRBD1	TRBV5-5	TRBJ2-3	TGTGCCAGCAGCTGGGACAGCTCCACAGATACGCAGTATTTT	CASSWDSSTDTQYF
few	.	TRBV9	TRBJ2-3	TGTGCCAGCAGCGTAGAGCCTGAGCGGGTGGCTAGCACAGATACGCAGTATTTT	CASSVEPERVASTDTQYF
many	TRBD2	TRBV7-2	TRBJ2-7	TGTGCCAGCAGCTCTAGCGGGGAGTCTTACGAGCAGTACTTC	CASSSSGESYEQYF
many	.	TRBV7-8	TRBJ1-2	TGTGCCAGCAGCTTAACCCATCTGGACTATGGCTACACCTTC	CASSLTHLDYGYTF
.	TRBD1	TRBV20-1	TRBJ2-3	TGCAGTGCTAGGAGGCCAGACAGGGAGGATACGCAGTATTTT	CSARRPDREDTQYF
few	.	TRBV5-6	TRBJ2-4	TGTGCCAGCAGCTTGGTCCACGAATTAGCCAAAAACATTCAGTACTTC	CASSLVHELAKNIQYF
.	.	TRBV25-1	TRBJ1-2	TGTGCCAGCAGTGAGTCAGGGTTAGGCTACACCTTC	CASSESGLGYTF
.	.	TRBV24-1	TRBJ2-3	TGTGCCACCAAATCGGCGAGCACAGATACGCAGTATTTT	CATKSASTDTQYF
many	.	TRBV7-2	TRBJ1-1	TGTGCCAGCAGGAAGACAGGCCTGAACACTGAAGCTTTCTTT	CASRKTGLNTEAFF
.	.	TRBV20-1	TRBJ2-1	TGCAGTGCTAGCCGACAGATTACCTACAATGAGCAGTTCTTC	CSASRQITYNEQFF
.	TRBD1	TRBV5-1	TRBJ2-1	TGCGCCAGCAGCTGGGGGGACAGGAGCTCCTACAATGAGCAGTTCTTC	CASSWGDRSSYNEQFF
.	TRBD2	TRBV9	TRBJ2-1	TGTGCCAGCAGCGTATTCCAGCGGGGGGGCCTCGATGAGCAGTTCTTC	CASSVFQRGGLDEQFF
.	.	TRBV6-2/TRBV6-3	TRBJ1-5	TGTGCCAGCAGGATCAGACACGGCGCTAATCAGCCCCAGCATTTT	CASRIRHGANQPQHF
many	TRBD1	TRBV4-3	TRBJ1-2	TGCGCCAGCAGCCTAGGGACAGGTCAGCGGTTCTATGGCTACACCTTC	CASSLGTGQRFYGYTF
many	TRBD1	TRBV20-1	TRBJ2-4	TGCAGTGCTAGACCCGGACAGGGGAAAAACATTCAGTACTTC	CSARPGQGKNIQYF
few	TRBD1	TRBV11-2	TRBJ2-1	TGTGCCAGCAGCTTAGCGCCAGGGGGCAATGAGCAGTTCTTC	CASSLAPGGNEQFF
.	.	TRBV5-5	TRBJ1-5	TGTGCCAGCAGCTTATTGGCCCAAGAGCCCCAGCATTTT	CASSLLAQEPQHF
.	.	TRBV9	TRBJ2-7	TGTGCCAGCAGCGTGGTACCGTTTGAGGAGCAGTACTTC	CASSVVPFEEQYF
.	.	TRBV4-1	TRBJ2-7	TGCGCCAGCAGCCAAGGTCTAAGGGGCCACTCCTACGAGCAGTACTTC	CASSQGLRGHSYEQYF
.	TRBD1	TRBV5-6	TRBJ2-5	TGTGCCAGCAGCCGGGACAGGGGAGTCCAAGAGACCCGGTACTTC	CASSRDRGVQETRYF
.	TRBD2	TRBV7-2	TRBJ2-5	TGTGCCAGCAGCAGCCGACTAGCGGGGGGCCTCCAAGAGACCCAGTACTTC	CASSSRLAGGLQETQYF
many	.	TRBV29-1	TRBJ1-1	TGCAGCGGTCGGACAGCCCTTAACACTGAAGCTTTCTTT	CSGRTALNTEAFF
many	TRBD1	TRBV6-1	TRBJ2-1	TGTGCCAGCAGTGGGGGGACAGGGGATTACAATGAGCAGTTCTTC	CASSGGTGDYNEQFF
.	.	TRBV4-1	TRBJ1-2	TGCGCCAGCACCGGACACAGTTATGGCTACACCTTC	CASTGHSYGYTF
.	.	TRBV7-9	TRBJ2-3	TGTGCCAGCAGCTTAGGGAGCGGGCTTAGCACAGATACGCAGTATTTT	CASSLGSGLSTDTQYF
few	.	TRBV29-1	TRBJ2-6	TGCAGCGTCAAGATAACTGGGGCCAACGTCCTGACTTTC	CSVKITGANVLTF
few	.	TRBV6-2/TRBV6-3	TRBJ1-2	TGTGCCAGCACCCCGGAGACGAGGAACTATGGCTACACCTTC	CASTPETRNYGYTF
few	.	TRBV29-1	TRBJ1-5	TGCAGCGTTGAAGAGGCGGATCAGCCCCAGCATTTT	CSVEEADQPQHF
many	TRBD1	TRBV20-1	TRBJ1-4	TGCAGTGCCCGACAGGGTATTCAGAGGGAACTGTTTTTT	CSARQGIQRELFF
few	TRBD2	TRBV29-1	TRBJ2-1	TGCAGCGTTGGGATTGGGACTAGCCTGATCAATGAGCAGTTCTTC	CSVGIGTSLINEQFF
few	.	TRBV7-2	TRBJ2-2	TGTGCCAGCAGCTTACAGGTCCCGTCAGGCACCGGGGAGCTGTTTTTT	CASSLQVPSGTGELFF
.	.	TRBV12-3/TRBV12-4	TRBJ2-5	TGTGCCAGCACCCCTAGGGCCCGCCTGGAGACCCAGTACTTC	CASTPRARLETQYF
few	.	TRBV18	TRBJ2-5	TGTGCCAGCTCACCACGGATCGGGGAACAAGAGACCCAGTACTTC	CASSPRIGEQETQYF
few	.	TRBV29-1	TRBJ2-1	TGCAGCGTTGATGTGTACAATGAGCAGTTCTTC	CSVDVYNEQFF
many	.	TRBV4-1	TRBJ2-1	TGCGCCAGCAGCTCGGAAAGGCCACCCTACAATGAGCAGTTCTTC	CASSSERPPYNEQFF
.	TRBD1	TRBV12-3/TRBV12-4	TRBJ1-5	TGTGCCAGCAGACCCCCCGGGACAGGGCTCAATCAGCCCCAGCATTTT	CASRPPGTGLNQPQHF
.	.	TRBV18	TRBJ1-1	TGTGCCAGCTCACCGGGGGAAGGGGTGAACACTGAAGCTTTCTTT	CASSPGEGVNTEAFF
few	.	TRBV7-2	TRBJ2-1	TGTGCCAGCAGCTTAGTAGGCAGGGGGGAATCCTACAATGAGCAGTTCTTC	CASSLVGRGESYNEQFF
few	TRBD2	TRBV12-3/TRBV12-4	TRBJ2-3	TGTGCCAGCAGTTTTGGAGGGACTATTGGAGATACGCAGTATTTT	CASSFGGTIGDTQYF
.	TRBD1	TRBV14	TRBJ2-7	TGTGCCAGCAGCCAGCCCTGGGACAGTAATCCATCGGCCTACGAGCAGTACTTC	CASSQPWDSNPSAYEQYF
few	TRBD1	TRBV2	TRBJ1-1	TGTGCCAGCAGCAAAGGGGGCCGGGACACTGAAGCTTTCTTT	CASSKGGRDTEAFF
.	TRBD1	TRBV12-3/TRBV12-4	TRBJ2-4	TGTGCCAGCAGTACAGGGGGCCGAACGGCCAAAAACATTCAGTACTTC	CASSTGGRTAKNIQYF
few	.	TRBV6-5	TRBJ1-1	TGTGCCAGCAGTTACTCGGCGGTACCGAACACTGAAGCTTTCTTT	CASSYSAVPNTEAFF
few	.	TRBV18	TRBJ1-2	TGTGCCAGCTCACCGCCCCCTAGGGAGGATACCACCTTC	CASSPPPREDTTF
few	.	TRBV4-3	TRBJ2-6	TGCGCCAGCAGCCAGGGCATGACAGGAGGTGGGGCCAACGTCCTGACTTTC	CASSQGMTGGGANVLTF
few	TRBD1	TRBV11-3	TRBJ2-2	TGTGCCAGCAGCTTAGAGGGACAGGGTCCGGGGGAGCTGTTTTTT	CASSLEGQGPGELFF